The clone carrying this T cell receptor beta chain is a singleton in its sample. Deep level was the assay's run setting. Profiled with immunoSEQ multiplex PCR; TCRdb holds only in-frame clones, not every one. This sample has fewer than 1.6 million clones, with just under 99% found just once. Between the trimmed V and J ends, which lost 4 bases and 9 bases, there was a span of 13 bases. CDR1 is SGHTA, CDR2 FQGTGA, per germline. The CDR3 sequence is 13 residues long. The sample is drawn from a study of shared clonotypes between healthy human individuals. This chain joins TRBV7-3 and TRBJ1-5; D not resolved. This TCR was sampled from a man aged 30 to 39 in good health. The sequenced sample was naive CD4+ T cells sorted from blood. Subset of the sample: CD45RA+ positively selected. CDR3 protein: CASSSEPERPQHF. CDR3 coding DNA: TGTGCCAGCAGCTCTGAACCAGAAAGGCCCCAGCATTTT.